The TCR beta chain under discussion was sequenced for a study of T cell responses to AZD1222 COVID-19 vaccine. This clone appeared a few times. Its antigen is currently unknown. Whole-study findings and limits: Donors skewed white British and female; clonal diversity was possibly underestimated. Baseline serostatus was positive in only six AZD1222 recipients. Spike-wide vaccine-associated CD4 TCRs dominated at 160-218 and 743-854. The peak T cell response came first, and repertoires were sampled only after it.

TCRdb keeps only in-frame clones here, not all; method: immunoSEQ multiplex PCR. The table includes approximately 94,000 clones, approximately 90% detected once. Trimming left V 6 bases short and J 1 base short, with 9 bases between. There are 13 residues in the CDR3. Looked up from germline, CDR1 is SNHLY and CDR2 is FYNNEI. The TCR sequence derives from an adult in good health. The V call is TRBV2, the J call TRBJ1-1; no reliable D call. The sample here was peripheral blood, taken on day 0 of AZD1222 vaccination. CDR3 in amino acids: CASSRESNTEAFF. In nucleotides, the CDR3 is TGTGCCAGCAGCCGGGAATCGAACACTGAAGCTTTCTTT.